One and the same sample provided the 23 T cell receptor beta chains below, sequenced in a study of T-cell memory formation after mild COVID-19. TCRdb re-derived calls from the 5' RACE reads in MiXCR, one entry per CDR3 protein. The sample includes under 200,000 distinct CDR3 sequences, roughly 30% seen only once; the top ten take around 13%. The sample comprised PBMCs or a T cell subset sorted from them (not recorded which). The source is an adult woman who had mild COVID-19 (a few samples of this study predate the infection). Cell type and time point are not known.

This chain links TRBV27 with TRBJ2-7; unclear D gene. V lost 4 bases to trimming and J lost 4 bases, with 17 bases between them. Germline assignment: CDR1 MNHEY and CDR2 SMNVEV (reference sequence). The CDR3 covers 15 residues. CDR3 residues: CASSSPARNSYEQYF. The CDR3 coding sequence is TGTGCCAGCAGTTCTCCAGCCAGGAATTCTTACGAGCAGTACTTC.

This clonotype was detected a few times. The rearrangement joins TRBV7-2 to TRBJ2-2; TRBD2 matches at 11 bases. From germline, CDR1 is SGHTA and CDR2 FQGNSA. The CDR3 has 15 residues. Trimming took 6 bases from V and 5 from J; bases not matched to a gene: 5. CDR3 loop: CASSPGLAVTGELFF. CDR3 nucleotides: TGTGCCAGCAGTCCGGGACTAGCGGTGACCGGGGAGCTGTTTTTT.

This chain connects TRBV7-2 to TRBJ1-1; D gene ambiguous. The length of the CDR3 is 16 residues. The germline CDR1 and CDR2 sequences are SGHTA and FQGNSA. V dropped 1 base and J dropped 1 base, with 13 bases sitting between them. Here the CDR3 reads CASSLVGAWGNTEAFF. The CDR3 DNA reads as TGTGCCAGCAGCTTAGTAGGTGCTTGGGGGAACACTGAAGCTTTCTTT.

In its sample, this clonotype was seen a few times. This sequence joins TRBV7-9 and TRBJ2-7, with TRBD2 identical over 14 bases. The CDR3 length is 18 residues. The V gene's germline CDR1 is SEHNR and CDR2 FQNEAQ (reference sequence). Trimming took 5 bases from V and 2 from J; bases not matched to a gene: 11. The CDR3 protein is CASSVLTGTSGRAYEQYF. The CDR3 bases are TGTGCCAGCAGCGTACTTACCGGGACTAGCGGGAGAGCCTACGAGCAGTACTTC.

The chain uses TRBV12-3 or TRBV12-4 and TRBJ2-7, with TRBD2 matching over 10 bases. V was pared by 5 bases and J by 7 bases, with 8 bases of the junction left unmatched. The CDR3 runs to 14 residues. CDR3 residues: CASSHSGGAWEQYF. In nucleotides, the CDR3 is TGTGCCAGCAGTCACAGCGGGGGGGCCTGGGAGCAGTACTTC.

A single count supports this clonotype. The rearrangement links TRBV12-3 or TRBV12-4 to TRBJ2-3; 7 nucleotides agree with TRBD1. The trim removed 4 bases at V and 1 base at J, leaving 5 bases unmatched. The CDR3 totals 15 residues. CDR3: CASSSETGRTDTQYF. The CDR3 DNA is TGTGCCAGCAGTTCCGAGACAGGGCGCACAGATACGCAGTATTTT.

This clonotype was seen only a few times. The CDR3 coding sequence is TGTGCCATCAGTAAGAGCGGGACGGAATCAGATACGCAGTATTTT. Protein product: CAISKSGTESDTQYF. The V gene is TRBV10-3, the J gene TRBJ2-3; TRBD2 aligns across 7 bases. Trimming removed 5 bases from V and 4 bases from J; junction bases left unmatched: 9. Germline lookup yields CDR1 ENHRY and CDR2 SYGVKD. This CDR3 contains 15 residues.

A few counts support this clonotype. The gene calls are TRBV4-1 and TRBJ2-5; 10 bases agree with TRBD2. The CDR3 totals 17 residues. The V gene's germline CDR1 is MGHRA and CDR2 YSYEKL. V shed 0 bases, J shed 4 bases, and the junction held 8 bases outside the gene matches. The CDR3 sequence is CASSQERIAGGSETQYF. In DNA, the CDR3 is TGCGCCAGCAGCCAAGAGAGAATAGCGGGGGGATCAGAGACCCAGTACTTC.

In its sample, this clonotype was seen a few times. The gene calls are TRBV10-3 and TRBJ2-3; TRBD2 agrees at 7 bases. The ends lost 3 bases at V and 0 bases at J; junction bases unmatched: 3. Germline V gene data show CDR1 as ENHRY and CDR2 as SYGVKD. The CDR3 is 15 residues long. The CDR3 DNA reads TGTGCCATCAGTGAACGAGCGGGAAGCACAGATACGCAGTATTTT. As protein: CAISERAGSTDTQYF.

This clonotype showed up just a few times. The rearrangement links TRBV7-2 to TRBJ2-1; no clear D. Germline CDR1 SGHTA, CDR2 FQGNSA. The V end lost 5 bases, the J end lost 3 bases, and 5 bases lay between the germline ends. This CDR3 has 12 residues. Here the CDR3 reads CASSAYYNEQFF. DNA for the CDR3: TGTGCCAGCAGCGCTTACTACAATGAGCAGTTCTTC.

The chain recombines TRBV12-3 or TRBV12-4 with TRBJ2-7, with a tentative D call TRBD2 (6 bases). The J call may be mistaken, given a closer DNA end match to TRBJ2-4. The CDR3 is made up of 13 amino acids. CDR3 in amino acids: CASSPSGGDIQYF. CDR3 coding DNA: TGTGCCAGCAGCCCCTCGGGCGGGGACATTCAGTACTTC.

This clonotype was seen only a few times. This chain links TRBV24-1 with TRBJ1-5; perhaps TRBD1 as D (5 bases). The CDR3 is made up of 13 amino acids. Trimming left V 1 base short and J 10 bases short, with 10 bases between. Germline V gene lookup returns CDR1 KGHDR and CDR2 SFDVKD. The CDR3 sequence is CATSDFGGKPQHF. The DNA of the CDR3 is TGTGCCACCAGTGATTTTGGGGGAAAACCCCAGCATTTT.

This clonotype turned up a few times. The chain recombines TRBV4-2 with TRBJ2-1; D gene uncertain. The CDR3 has 14 residues. Trimming stripped 0 bases from V and 7 bases from J, with 10 bases between. Per germline, CDR1 LGHNA and CDR2 YNFKEQ. CDR3 loop: CASSQEGIGNEQFF. The CDR3 bases are TGTGCCAGCAGCCAAGAAGGTATCGGGAATGAGCAGTTCTTC.

This clonotype showed up just a few times. The chain uses TRBV7-9 and TRBJ2-3; the match to TRBD1 covers 9 bases. The junction had 9 bases not matched to a gene; V was cut back by 2 bases and J by 3 bases. The CDR3 sequence is 17 residues long. Germline CDR1 reads SEHNR; CDR2 reads FQNEAQ (reference sequence). CDR3 protein: CASSLRRTGGGTDTQYF. The CDR3, as DNA: TGTGCCAGCAGCTTAAGACGAACAGGGGGCGGGACAGATACGCAGTATTTT.

J is TRBJ2-2 and V is TRBV5-4; 9 nucleotides agree with TRBD1. V gave up 3 bases and J gave up 3 bases; unmatched junction bases: 3. Germline CDR1 reads SGHNT; CDR2 reads YYREEE (reference sequence). There are 15 residues in the CDR3. The CDR3: CASSSGQGYTGELFF. The CDR3 coding sequence is TGTGCCAGCAGCTCGGGACAGGGATACACCGGGGAGCTGTTTTTT.

The gene calls are TRBV6-1 and TRBJ2-6; weak D call: TRBD1 (6 bases). The germline CDR1 and CDR2 sequences are MNHNS and SASEGT. V was pared by 2 bases and J by 1 base, with 12 bases between. The CDR3 totals 17 residues. In DNA, the CDR3 is TGTGCCAGCAGTGAACTGGCCAGGGGTTCTGGGGCCAACGTCCTGACTTTC. Protein: CASSELARGSGANVLTF.

The chain employs TRBV20-1 and TRBJ1-1; D call uncertain. The V and J ends lost 1 base and 2 bases respectively, with 23 bases between them. The germline V gene encodes CDR1 DFQATT and CDR2 SNEGSKA (reference sequence). The CDR3 is made up of 18 amino acids. CDR3 nucleotide sequence: TGCAGTGCTAGAGCTAATTACGGGGTCAGAGGTTCAAACACTGAAGCTTTCTTT. This gives the protein CSARANYGVRGSNTEAFF.

The chain couples TRBV20-1 to TRBJ1-1; a weak D match, TRBD1 (5 bases). With 4 bases removed from V and 3 bases from J, the gap between germline ends came to 9 bases. In germline, CDR1 is DFQATT, CDR2 SNEGSKA (reference sequence). This CDR3 is built from 12 residues. CDR3 DNA sequence: TGCAGTGCTAAACCAGGGTACACTGAAGCTTTCTTT. Encoded protein: CSAKPGYTEAFF.

V and J are TRBV4-3 and TRBJ2-2; 12 bases agree with TRBD2. The germline V gene has CDR1 LGHNA and CDR2 YSLEER. Trimming at V came to 0 bases and at J to 5 bases, leaving 7 bases not matched to a gene. There are 18 residues in the CDR3. The chain's CDR3 is CASSQEGGLAGWTGELFF. The CDR3 DNA reads as TGCGCCAGCAGCCAAGAGGGAGGACTAGCGGGGTGGACCGGGGAGCTGTTTTTT.

This clonotype was counted a single time. The chain combines TRBV19 with TRBJ2-2, with TRBD1 matching 7 bases. The CDR3 runs 13 residues. Losses at the gene ends were 9 bases for V and 1 base for J; bases not matched to a gene: 2. Germline V gene lookup returns CDR1 LNHDA and CDR2 SQIVND (reference sequence). The CDR3 is CASNRGNTGELFF. For the CDR3, the DNA is TGTGCCAGCAACAGGGGGAACACCGGGGAGCTGTTTTTT.

This chain uses TRBV21-1 with TRBJ2-7; TRBD1 is the table's D call, not checked against the DNA. TRBV21-1 is a listed pseudogene. CDR3 length equals 15 residues. CDR3: CASSKGTGHLDEQYF. The DNA of the CDR3 is TGTGCCAGCAGCAAAGGGACAGGCCACCTGGACGAGCAGTACTTC.

The chain has TRBV3-1 and TRBJ2-7, with 10 bases fitting TRBD2. After removal of 1 base from V and 6 bases from J, the junction contained 6 bases not matched to a gene. Germline loops: CDR1 LGHDT, CDR2 YNNKEL (reference sequence). This CDR3 has 15 residues. The CDR3 sequence: CASSQVLASGSEQYF. The CDR3 nucleotides are TGTGCCAGCAGCCAAGTCCTGGCTAGCGGGAGCGAGCAGTACTTC.

CDR3 region: CASSDRENYEQYF. CDR3 DNA: TGTGCCAGCAGTGATAGGGAAAACTACGAGCAGTACTTC. This chain uses TRBV6-1 with TRBJ2-7; no clear D gene. CDR3 size: 13 residues. V shed 3 bases and J shed 3 bases, with 9 bases lying between them. The germline CDR1 and CDR2 sequences are MNHNS and SASEGT.